The sequence of this T cell receptor (beta chain) was determined in a study of early stage breast cancer tumors. Study in general: Each sample averaged roughly 10-fold read coverage. Overall study findings and caveats: Most shared enriched TCRB sequences were commonly generated ones. Bulk DNA sequencing of unsorted cells missed chain pairing and markers.

V shed 5 bases and J 3 bases; nucleotides not matched to a gene: 9. Germline lookup yields CDR1 WNHNN and CDR2 SYGVQD (reference sequence). The CDR3 length is 18 residues. Blood replicates held 0.5 ug DNA, tumor or normal breast 1.5 ug, two each. TCRdb keeps only in-frame clones here, not all; method: immunoSEQ multiplex PCR. Altogether fewer than 70,000 clones are present, over 60% being singletons, with the ten largest covering more than 3%. Note on this clone: Its antigen is undetermined.

Input material: blood. The receptor was isolated from a young adult with breast cancer. V gene TRBV10-1 combines with J gene TRBJ2-3, with 15 bases matching TRBD2. CDR3 coding DNA: TGCGCCAGCAGTCCAGGGACTAGCGGGAGGTTTTGTACAGATACGCAGTATTTT. Its translation is CASSPGTSGRFCTDTQYF.